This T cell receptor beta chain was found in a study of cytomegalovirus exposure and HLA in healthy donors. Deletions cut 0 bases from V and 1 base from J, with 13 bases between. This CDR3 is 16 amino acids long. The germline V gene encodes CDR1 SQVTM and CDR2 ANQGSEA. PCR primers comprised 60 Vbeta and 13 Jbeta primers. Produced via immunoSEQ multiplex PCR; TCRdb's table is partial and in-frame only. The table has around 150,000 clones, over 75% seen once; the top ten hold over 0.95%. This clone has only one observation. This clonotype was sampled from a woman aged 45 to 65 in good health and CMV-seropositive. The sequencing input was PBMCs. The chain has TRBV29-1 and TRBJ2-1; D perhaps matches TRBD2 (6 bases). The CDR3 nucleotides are TGCAGCGTTGAAGAAGGGCGGGGAGAATCCTACAATGAGCAGTTCTTC. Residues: CSVEEGRGESYNEQFF.